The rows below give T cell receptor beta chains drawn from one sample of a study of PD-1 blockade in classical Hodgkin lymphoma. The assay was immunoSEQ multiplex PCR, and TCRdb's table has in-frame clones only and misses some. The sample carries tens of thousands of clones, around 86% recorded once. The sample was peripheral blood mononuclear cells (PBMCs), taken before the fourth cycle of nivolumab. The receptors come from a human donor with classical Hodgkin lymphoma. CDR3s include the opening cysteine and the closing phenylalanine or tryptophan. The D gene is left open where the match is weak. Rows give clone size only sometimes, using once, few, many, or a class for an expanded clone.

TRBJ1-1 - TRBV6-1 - TGTGCCAGCAGTGACATAATTGCATTGACTGAAGCTTTCTTT CASSDIIALTEAFF
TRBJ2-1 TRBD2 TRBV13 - TGTGCCAGCAGCCCGCGGACTAGCGGCGACAATGAGCAGTTCTTC CASSPRTSGDNEQFF
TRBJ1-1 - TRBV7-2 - TGTGCCAGCAGCTTAGCGCAATCAGGTATTTTGAACACTGAAGCTTTCTTT CASSLAQSGILNTEAFF
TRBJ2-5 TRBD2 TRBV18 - TGTGCCAGCTCTATTCGGGGGGACCAAGAGACCCAGTACTTC CASSIRGDQETQYF
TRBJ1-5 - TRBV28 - TGTGCCAGCAGAGAGACAGGTAGCAATCAGCCCCAGCATTTT CASRETGSNQPQHF
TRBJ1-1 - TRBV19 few TGTGCCAGTAGTATAGATCCCAGGACGCCAGCTTTCTTT CASSIDPRTPAFF
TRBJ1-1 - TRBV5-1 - TGCGCCAGCAGCTTGGTACAGGGTGGATATACTGAAGCTTTCTTT CASSLVQGGYTEAFF
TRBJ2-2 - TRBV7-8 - TGTGCCAGCAGCTTGAGCACCGGGGAGCTGTTTTTT CASSLSTGELFF
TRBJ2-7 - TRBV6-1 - TGTGCCAGCAGTGAACAGAACCTTGGGACCTACGAGCAGTACTTC CASSEQNLGTYEQYF
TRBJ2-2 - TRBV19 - TGTGCCAGTAGTGCTTCATTTGCGGGGACAAGGAACACCGGGGAGCTGTTTTTT CASSASFAGTRNTGELFF
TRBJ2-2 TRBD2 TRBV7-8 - TGTGCCAGCAGCCCCCGGACTAGCGGGAACACCGGGGAGCTGTTTTTT CASSPRTSGNTGELFF
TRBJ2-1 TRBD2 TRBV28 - TGTGCCAGCAGGGCTAGCGGGAGTAACTACAATGAGCAGTTCTTC CASRASGSNYNEQFF
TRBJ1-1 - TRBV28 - TGTGCCAGCAGTTTTGGACAAAGTGAAGCTTTCTTT CASSFGQSEAFF
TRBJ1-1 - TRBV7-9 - TGTGCCAGCAGCTTTAGGACAGCCAACACTGAAGCTTTCTTT CASSFRTANTEAFF
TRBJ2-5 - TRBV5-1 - TGCGCCAGCAGCTTGATAGGGGGCGGGACAGAAGAGACCCAGTACTTC CASSLIGGGTEETQYF
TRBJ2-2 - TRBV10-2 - TGCGCCAGCAACGGCCCCACCGGGGAGCTGTTTTTT CASNGPTGELFF
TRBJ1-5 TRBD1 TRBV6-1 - TGTGCCAGCAGTGACAGGGGGCAAGGAAAAACGAGCAATCAGCCCCAGCATTTT CASSDRGQGKTSNQPQHF
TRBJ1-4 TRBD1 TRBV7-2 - TGTGCCAGCAGCCTGAGGGGTCAGGGGGCCAGGGAAAAACTGTTTTTT CASSLRGQGAREKLFF
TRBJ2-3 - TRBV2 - TGTGCCAGCAGTGACGGTAGGGGGAGGGCTGCAGATACGCAGTATTTT CASSDGRGRAADTQYF
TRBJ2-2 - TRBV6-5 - TGTGCCAGCAGGGGGCCCGGTGTAGCCGGGGAGCTGTTTTTT CASRGPGVAGELFF
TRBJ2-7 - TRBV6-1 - TGTGCCAGCATTGTGGTGCAGGGTCCATACGAGCAGTACTTC CASIVVQGPYEQYF
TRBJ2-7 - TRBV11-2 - TGTGCCAGCAGCTTAGACCCTGACAGTCCGAGCTACGAGCAGTACTTC CASSLDPDSPSYEQYF
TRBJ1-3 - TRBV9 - TGTGCCAGCAGCGAGTCAGGGAGCTCTGGAAACACCATATATTTT CASSESGSSGNTIYF